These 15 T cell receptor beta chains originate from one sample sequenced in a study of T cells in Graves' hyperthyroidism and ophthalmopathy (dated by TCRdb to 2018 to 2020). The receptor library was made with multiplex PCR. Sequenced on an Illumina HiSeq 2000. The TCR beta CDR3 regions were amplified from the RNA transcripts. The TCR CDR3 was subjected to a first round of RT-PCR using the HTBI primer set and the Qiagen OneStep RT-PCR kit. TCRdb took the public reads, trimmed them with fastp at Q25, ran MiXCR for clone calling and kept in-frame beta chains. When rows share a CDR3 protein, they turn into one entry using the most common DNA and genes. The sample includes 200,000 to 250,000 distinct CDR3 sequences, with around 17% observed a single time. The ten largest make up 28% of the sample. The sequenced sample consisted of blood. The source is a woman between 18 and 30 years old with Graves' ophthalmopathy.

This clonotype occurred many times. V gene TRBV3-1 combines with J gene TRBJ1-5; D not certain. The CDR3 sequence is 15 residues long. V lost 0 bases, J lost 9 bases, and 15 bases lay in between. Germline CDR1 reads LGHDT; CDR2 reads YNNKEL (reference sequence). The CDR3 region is CASSQDRSLGRPQHF. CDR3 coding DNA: TGTGCCAGCAGCCAAGACCGATCCCTGGGAAGGCCCCAGCATTTT.

CDR3 amino acids: CASSLVTTSDSPLHF. The CDR3 DNA follows: TGCGCCAGCAGCTTGGTGACGACATCGGATTCACCCCTCCACTTT. The rearrangement joins TRBV5-1 to TRBJ1-6; D is unresolved. This CDR3 is 15 amino acids long. Germline-derived CDR1 and CDR2 are SGHRS and YFSETQ. V lost 0 bases to trimming and J lost 8 bases, with 12 bases between them. The whole variable domain, remainder taken from reference TRBV5-1 and TRBJ1-6, is KAGVTQTPRYLIKTRGQQVTLSCSPISGHRSVSWYQQTPGQGLQFLFEYFSETQRNKGNFPGRFSGRQFSNSRSEMNVSTLELGDSALYLCASSLVTTSDSPLHFGNGTRLTVT.

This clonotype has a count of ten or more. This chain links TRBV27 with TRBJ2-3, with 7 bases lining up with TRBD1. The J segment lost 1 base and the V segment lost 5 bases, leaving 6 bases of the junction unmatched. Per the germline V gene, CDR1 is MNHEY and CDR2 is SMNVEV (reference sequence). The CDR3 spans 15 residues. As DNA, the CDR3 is TGTGCCAGCAGTCCACAGGGGAGAGGCACAGATACGCAGTATTTT. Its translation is CASSPQGRGTDTQYF.

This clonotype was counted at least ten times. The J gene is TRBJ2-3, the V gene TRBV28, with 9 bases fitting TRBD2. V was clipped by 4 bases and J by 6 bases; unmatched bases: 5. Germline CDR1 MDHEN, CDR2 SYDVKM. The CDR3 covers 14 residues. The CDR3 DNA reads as TGTGCCAGCAGTTCGCGGGGGGGCGGGGATACGCAGTATTTT. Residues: CASSSRGGGDTQYF.

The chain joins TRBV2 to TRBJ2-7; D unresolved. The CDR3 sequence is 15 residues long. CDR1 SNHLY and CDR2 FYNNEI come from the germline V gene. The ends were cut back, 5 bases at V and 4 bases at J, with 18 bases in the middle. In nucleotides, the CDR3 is TGTGCCAGCAGTTTTTTCATAGATGCGATATACGAGCAGTACTTC. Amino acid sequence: CASSFFIDAIYEQYF.

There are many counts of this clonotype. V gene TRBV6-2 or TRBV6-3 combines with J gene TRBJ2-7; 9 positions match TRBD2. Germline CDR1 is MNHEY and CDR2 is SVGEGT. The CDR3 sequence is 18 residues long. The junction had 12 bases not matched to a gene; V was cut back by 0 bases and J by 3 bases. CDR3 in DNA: TGTGCCAGCAGTTACTCGAGATACAATATAGCGGGGGACTACGAGCAGTACTTC. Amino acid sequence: CASSYSRYNIAGDYEQYF.

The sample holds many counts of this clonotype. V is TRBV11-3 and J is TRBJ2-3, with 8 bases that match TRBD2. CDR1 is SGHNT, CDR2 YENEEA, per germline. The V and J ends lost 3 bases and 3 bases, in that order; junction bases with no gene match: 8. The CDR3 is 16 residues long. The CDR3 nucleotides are TGTGCCAGCAGCTTCTTGGCGGGAGGAGATACAGATACGCAGTATTTT. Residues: CASSFLAGGDTDTQYF.

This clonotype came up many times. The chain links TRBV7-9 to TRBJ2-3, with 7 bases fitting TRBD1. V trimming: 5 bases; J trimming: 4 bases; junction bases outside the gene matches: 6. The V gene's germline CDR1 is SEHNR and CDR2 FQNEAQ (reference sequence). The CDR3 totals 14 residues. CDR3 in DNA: TGTGCCAGCAGCCCGGGACAGCAGCCAGATACGCAGTATTTT. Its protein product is CASSPGQQPDTQYF.

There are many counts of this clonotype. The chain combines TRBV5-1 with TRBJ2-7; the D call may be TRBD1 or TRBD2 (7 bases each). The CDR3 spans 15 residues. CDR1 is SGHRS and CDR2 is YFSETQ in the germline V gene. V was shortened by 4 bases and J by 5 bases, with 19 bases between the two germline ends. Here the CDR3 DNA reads TGCGCCAGCAGCGGACGACAGGGAGGGTGGGACGAGCAGTACTTC. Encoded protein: CASSGRQGGWDEQYF.

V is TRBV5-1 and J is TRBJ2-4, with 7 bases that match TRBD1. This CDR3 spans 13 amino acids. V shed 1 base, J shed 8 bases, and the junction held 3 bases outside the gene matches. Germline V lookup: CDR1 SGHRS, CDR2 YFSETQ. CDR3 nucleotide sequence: TGCGCCAGCAGCTTGACAACAGGGGACATTCAGTACTTC. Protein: CASSLTTGDIQYF.

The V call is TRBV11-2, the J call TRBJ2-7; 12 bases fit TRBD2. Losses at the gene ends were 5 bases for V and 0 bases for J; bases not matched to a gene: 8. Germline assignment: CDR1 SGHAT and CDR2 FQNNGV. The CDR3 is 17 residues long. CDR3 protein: CASSPGTSGHYSYEQYF. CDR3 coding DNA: TGTGCCAGCAGCCCGGGGACTAGCGGGCACTACTCCTACGAGCAGTACTTC.

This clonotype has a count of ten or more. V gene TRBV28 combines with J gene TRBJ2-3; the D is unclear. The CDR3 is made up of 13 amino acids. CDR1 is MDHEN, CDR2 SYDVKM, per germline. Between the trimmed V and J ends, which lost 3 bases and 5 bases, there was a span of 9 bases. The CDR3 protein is CASSLMLRDTQYF. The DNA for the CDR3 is TGTGCCAGCAGTTTGATGCTTCGAGATACGCAGTATTTT.

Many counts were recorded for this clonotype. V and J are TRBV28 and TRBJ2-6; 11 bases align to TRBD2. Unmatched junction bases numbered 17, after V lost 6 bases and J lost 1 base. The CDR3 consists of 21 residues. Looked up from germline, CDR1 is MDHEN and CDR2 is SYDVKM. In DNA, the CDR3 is TGTGCCAGCAGACTTACGGGTACACTAGCGGGAGATTCATCTGGGGCCAACGTCCTGACTTTC. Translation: CASRLTGTLAGDSSGANVLTF.

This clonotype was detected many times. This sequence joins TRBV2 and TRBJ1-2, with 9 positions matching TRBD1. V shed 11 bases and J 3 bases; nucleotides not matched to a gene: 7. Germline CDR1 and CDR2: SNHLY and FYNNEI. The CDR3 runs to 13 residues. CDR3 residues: CAGSTGGDYGYTF. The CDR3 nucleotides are TGTGCCGGCTCAACAGGGGGCGACTATGGCTACACCTTC.

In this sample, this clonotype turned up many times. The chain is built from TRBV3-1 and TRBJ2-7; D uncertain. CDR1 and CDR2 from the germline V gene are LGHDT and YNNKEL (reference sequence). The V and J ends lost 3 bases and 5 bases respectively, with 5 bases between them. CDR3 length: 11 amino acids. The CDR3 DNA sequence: TGTGCCAGCAGCCAGGCACACGAGCAGTACTTC. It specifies CASSQAHEQYF.